This TCR beta chain was profiled in a study of blood T cell repertoires in COVID-19. Study information: Samples representing acute and convalescent COVID-19 were sourced from the United States, Italy and Spain. The analysed material was cDNA or gDNA that came from T cells, B-cell-depleted T cells, or PBMCs.

Original processing methods: Using reference gene primer amplification, nucleated cell counts were estimated. TCRdb's table, derived via immunoSEQ multiplex PCR, lists solely in-frame clones and lacks some. The V and J calls and clone size were taken over from that table, and D and trimming were inferred from the DNA. The sample yields about 98,000 clones, 75% to 85% seen once. The ends were cut back, 5 bases at V and 7 bases at J, with 17 bases in the middle. In germline, CDR1 is MNHEY, CDR2 SVGAGI. The CDR3 has 15 amino acids. This TCR was recovered from a man between 65 and 85 years old with acute or convalescent COVID-19. The sequenced sample was peripheral blood. V usage is TRBV6-5 and J usage is TRBJ1-4; D is possibly TRBD1 (6 bases). In DNA, the CDR3 is TGTGCCAGCAGTCTTAGCAGGGGAAAGGGTGAAAAACTGTTTTTT. As protein: CASSLSRGKGEKLFF.